This T cell receptor (beta chain) is from a study of T cells in Graves' hyperthyroidism and ophthalmopathy (dated by TCRdb to between 2019 and 2020). Regarding the complete study: Peripheral blood was collected at initial diagnosis, before any treatment. A discovery cohort of about a hundred patients, 43 with Graves' ophthalmopathy and 57 with stable Graves' hyperthyroidism, was used to find distinguishing TCR V-J signatures. Prospective prediction of ophthalmopathy was tested in an independent validation cohort consisting of roughly 19 hyperthyroidism patients and 15 to 17 patients who later progressed to ophthalmopathy. The roughly 100 discovery patients were divided at random into training and test sets in a 7:3 ratio. In roughly six Graves' hyperthyroidism patients, the study also compared T-cell repertoires from thyroid tissue with T-cell repertoires from blood. After sampling, hyperthyroidism patients received methimazole starting at 30 mg daily, and ophthalmopathy patients received high-dose intravenous methylprednisolone. The paper reports TCR Vbeta CDR3 sequencing of more than 120 peripheral blood samples: 40 or so ophthalmopathy, fewer than 80 hyperthyroidism and approximately 17 progressor patients. What the work shows at the level of the full study, not this receptor alone: A model built on a 13 V-J signature distinguished ophthalmopathy from stable hyperthyroidism, reaching around 90% sensitivity and about 81% specificity in cross-validation and 80%/75% in testing. No statistical method was used to set the sample size in advance, and investigators knew the group allocation. Most expanded thyroid clonotypes (frequency above 0.001) were also found in blood, which suggests that blood repertoires may mirror thyroid immune responses. In validation, progression to ophthalmopathy was predicted by the model with around 70% sensitivity and under 85% specificity, a median of approximately 6.5 months before onset.

The hyperthyroidism patients were between 18 and 65 years old and newly diagnosed, with a disease duration of less than 2 months. Any patient with an uncontrolled infection, another autoimmune disease, pregnancy or lactation was excluded. Clinical symptoms, serum thyroxine and TRAb, thyroid ultrasound, and orbital computed tomography formed the basis for the diagnoses. Blood from progressor patients was drawn when they were first diagnosed with hyperthyroidism, before any ophthalmopathy symptoms appeared. Ficoll-Paque density gradient centrifugation was used to isolate PBMCs from around 10 ml of fresh peripheral blood. Progressor patients were defined as those initially diagnosed with Graves' hyperthyroidism in whom ophthalmopathy developed during follow-up. Trizol reagent was used to extract total RNA, and RNA quality was then checked on an Agilent 2100 Bioanalyzer. V is cut back by 4 bases and J by 2 bases, with 12 bases in the junction unmatched. The germline V gene (reference sequence) gives CDR1 as DFQATT and CDR2 as SNEGSKA. Including the terminal cysteine and phenylalanine, the CDR3 comprises 18 residues. The kept DNA is CDR3 alone, 54 bases in frame from the first base.

Amplification of TCR beta CDR3 regions was carried out from RNA transcripts. The first round of RT-PCR for the TCR CDR3 was performed with the HTBI primer set and the Qiagen OneStep RT-PCR kit. Libraries were constructed in a second round of multiplex PCR, after which size selection and purification were performed. Sequencing of the libraries was done on an Illumina HiSeq2000 using paired-end 100 bp reads. For the original study's pipeline: SOAPnuke was used to process the raw data, throwing out any read that contained adapters or uncalled bases, had a mean Phred below 15, or lacked an exact constant-primer or identifier match. High-quality paired reads were merged with COPE v1.2.5, and unique nucleotide sequences were defined as clonotypes. MiTCR v1.1 was used to align the clonotypes against IMGT TRBV, TRBD and TRBJ reference segments. Only V-J combinations with frequency above 0.0001, covering 98% to 99.2% of repertoires, were analysed. A TCS score was defined as the ratio between F50 (clonal expansion) and ExV (chaos), using BLOSUM62-based TCRdist between CDR3 peptides within each V-J. Welch's t-statistics and random forest reduced around 550 V-J features to 13, which were used in a naive Bayes classifier (R e1071). TCRdb trimmed public reads at Q25 via fastp, called clones via MiXCR and kept in-frame beta chains. Rows are unified per CDR3 protein, each entry keeping the most common DNA and genes. For this entry, the V and J calls and clone size follow TCRdb and not the study's own pipeline. This sample lists 370,000 or so distinct CDR3 sequences; approximately 15% were detected once. The ten largest clones add up to less than 25% of the sample.

This clonotype was counted only a few times. The antigen this receptor binds is unknown. Base-call qualities are not available, and no considerably larger clone is one nucleotide away. Sample: blood. The receptor chain draws on TRBV20-1 and TRBJ2-3; TRBD2 aligns with 13 central bases. This TCR was recovered from a young man with Graves' hyperthyroidism that later progressed to Graves' ophthalmopathy. The DNA sequence is given as TGCAGTGCTATACCGGGACTAGCGGGGCGACGGCCCACAGATACGCAGTATTTT. Its amino acids are CSAIPGLAGRRPTDTQYF.